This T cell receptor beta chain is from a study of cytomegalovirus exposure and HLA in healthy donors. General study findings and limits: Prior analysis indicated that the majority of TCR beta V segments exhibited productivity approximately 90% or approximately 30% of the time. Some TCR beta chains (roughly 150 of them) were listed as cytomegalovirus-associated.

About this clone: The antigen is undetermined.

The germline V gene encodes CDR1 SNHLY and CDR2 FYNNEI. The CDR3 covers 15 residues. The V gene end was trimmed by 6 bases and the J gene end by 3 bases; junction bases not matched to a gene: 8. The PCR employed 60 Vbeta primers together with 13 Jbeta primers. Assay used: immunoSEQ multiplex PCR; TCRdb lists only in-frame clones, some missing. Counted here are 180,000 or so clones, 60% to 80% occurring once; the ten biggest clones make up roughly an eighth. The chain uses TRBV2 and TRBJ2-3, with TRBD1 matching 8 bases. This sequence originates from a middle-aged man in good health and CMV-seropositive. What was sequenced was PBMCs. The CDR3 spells CASSRTGSMTDTQYF. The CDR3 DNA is TGTGCCAGCAGCCGGACAGGGAGTATGACAGATACGCAGTATTTT. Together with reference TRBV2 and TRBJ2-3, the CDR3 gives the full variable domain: EPEVTQTPSHQVTQMGQEVILRCVPISNHLYFYWYRQILGQKVEFLVSFYNNEISEKSEIFDDQFSVERPDGSNFTLKIRSTKLEDSAMYFCASSRTGSMTDTQYFGPGTRLTVL.